A selection of T cell receptor beta chains follows, all from one sample in a study of cytomegalovirus exposure and HLA in healthy donors. The table came from immunoSEQ multiplex PCR; TCRdb's copy has only in-frame clones and leaves some out. Of around 190,000 clones in the sample, about 84% were seen once. Specimen: PBMCs. The receptors were sampled from a woman aged 18-29 years in good health and CMV-seronegative. The conserved cysteine and the conserved F or W are not part of the CDR3 here. The size of a clone is reported for some rows only, either as once, few or many, or as a class for expanded clones.

TRBJ1-1 TRBV7-8 . ASSPRLRGSGNTEAF
TRBJ2-5 TRBV7-8 once ASSPRSETQY
TRBJ1-1 TRBV5-8 . ASSPSWTMNTEAF
TRBJ1-1 TRBV6-1 . ASSEGLWDRPHA
TRBJ2-3 TRBV9 . ASSARESPSTDTQY
TRBJ2-7 TRBV5-1 . ASSSIGTGEGGHEQY
TRBJ2-3 TRBV5-6 . ASSLVSVPDTQY
TRBJ2-7 TRBV6-1 . ASSVTGTGFDYEQY
TRBJ2-2 TRBV11-1 . ASSYTGYTGELF
TRBJ2-1 TRBV5-6 . ASSFIGQGLNEQF
TRBJ2-4 TRBV5-1 . ASSPKLAGGQSLAKNIQY
TRBJ2-1 TRBV5-1 once ASSLANEQF
TRBJ1-6 TRBV27 . ASSTRGYSVSPLH
TRBJ1-1 TRBV6-1 . ASNKQVNTEAF
TRBJ2-1 TRBV27 . ASSRVGVYNEQF
TRBJ1-6 TRBV6-6 . ASIGQGAAPLH
TRBJ1-5 TRBV30 . AWSQTGALNQPQH
TRBJ2-5 TRBV29-1 . SVELRGQGEETQY
TRBJ1-1 TRBV7-2 . ASSLVRENTEAF
TRBJ1-2 TRBV7-2 . ASSLAGDHGYT
TRBJ1-2 TRBV6-4 . ASSDSGGYYGYT
TRBJ1-5 TRBV6-1 . ASSEPTGQPQH
TRBJ2-3 TRBV27 once ASRTRTGGATDTQY
TRBJ2-7 TRBV5-1 . ASSLSEAPYEQY
TRBJ2-3 TRBV30 . AWSSGSDTQY